Presented here are 32 T cell receptor beta chains from one specimen sequenced in a study of blood T cell repertoires in COVID-19. This table comes from immunoSEQ multiplex PCR, and its TCRdb copy is limited to in-frame clones, with some not included. The sample has roughly 260,000 clones, approximately 86% seen once. Source material: PBMCs or T cells enriched from blood (not recorded which). These TCRs come from a young woman with acute COVID-19.

The V call is TRBV7-6, the J call TRBJ2-3; D may be TRBD2 (6 bases). The germline CDR1 and CDR2 sequences are SGHVS and FNYEAQ. The CDR3 is made up of 14 amino acids. Between the trimmed V and J ends, which lost 3 bases and 3 bases, there was a span of 10 bases. Here the CDR3 reads CASSFRDFTDTQYF. The CDR3 nucleotides read TGTGCCAGCAGCTTTCGGGACTTTACAGATACGCAGTATTTT.

V and J are TRBV29-1 and TRBJ2-5; tentatively, D is TRBD1 (5 bases). V was trimmed by 5 bases and J by 3 bases, leaving 7 bases between them. CDR3 length equals 11 residues. Germline CDR1 and CDR2: SQVTM and ANQGSEA. The CDR3 DNA reads as TGCAGCGTTTCAGGGAAAGAGACCCAGTACTTC. The encoded protein is CSVSGKETQYF.

CDR3 sequence: CASSPDRENQPQHF. CDR3 in DNA: TGTGCCAGCAGTCCTGACAGGGAGAATCAGCCCCAGCATTTT. This chain connects TRBV2 to TRBJ1-5, with 7 bases aligning to TRBD1. This CDR3 region has 14 residues. Unmatched junction bases numbered 5, after V lost 5 bases and J lost 4 bases. Germline loops: CDR1 SNHLY, CDR2 FYNNEI.

The chain employs TRBV27 and TRBJ2-7; 7 nucleotides match TRBD1. The CDR3 has 16 amino acids. V lost 5 bases and J lost 2; bases outside the gene matches: 12. Germline values: CDR1 MNHEY, CDR2 SMNVEV (reference sequence). The CDR3 is CASSGTKGQRPYEQYF. The CDR3 coding sequence is TGTGCCAGCAGTGGGACCAAGGGACAGAGGCCCTACGAGCAGTACTTC.

The chain links TRBV7-2 to TRBJ2-1, with 13 bases fitting TRBD2. V lost 2 bases to trimming and J lost 3 bases; unmatched junction nucleotides: 4. The CDR3 spans 17 residues. The V gene's germline CDR1 is SGHTA and CDR2 FQGNSA. For the CDR3, the DNA is TGTGCCAGCAGCTTACGACTAGCGGGAGGCCTCTACAATGAGCAGTTCTTC. Amino acids: CASSLRLAGGLYNEQFF.

The chain joins TRBV12-3 or TRBV12-4 to TRBJ1-1, with 8 nucleotides matching TRBD1. There are 13 residues in the CDR3. Losses at the gene ends were 5 bases for V and 11 bases for J; bases not matched to a gene: 10. The CDR3: CASSDADRVWAFF. The CDR3 DNA is TGTGCCAGCAGTGACGCGGACAGGGTTTGGGCTTTCTTT.

The chain recombines TRBV28 with TRBJ2-3, with a possible D match to TRBD1 (6 bases). Trimming cost V 2 bases and J 1 base, with 13 bases left between them. This CDR3 is built from 16 residues. CDR1 and CDR2 (germline): MDHEN, SYDVKM. CDR3 amino acids: CASSLRQGSGTDTQYF. DNA of the CDR3: TGTGCCAGCAGTTTAAGGCAGGGGTCCGGCACAGATACGCAGTATTTT.

This clone was seen only a few times. The chain combines TRBV5-1 with TRBJ1-2, with 7 bases fitting TRBD1. The CDR3 is made up of 15 amino acids. V trimming: 5 bases; J trimming: 4 bases; junction bases outside the gene matches: 11. Per germline, CDR1 SGHRS and CDR2 YFSETQ. CDR3 sequence (DNA): TGCGCCAGCAGGCAGGGACAGACCCTATCCTATGGCTACACCTTC. It encodes CASRQGQTLSYGYTF.

The chain uses TRBV30 and TRBJ1-2; possibly TRBD1 for D (5 bases). The CDR3 consists of 11 residues. The germline V gene has CDR1 GTSNPN and CDR2 SVGIG (reference sequence). Trimming cost V 4 bases and J 6 bases, with 9 bases left between them. The CDR3: CAWTVRDGYTF. The CDR3 DNA is TGTGCCTGGACAGTCAGGGATGGCTACACCTTC.

This chain connects TRBV5-8 to TRBJ2-7; D is ambiguous. The CDR3 has 10 amino acids. In germline, CDR1 is SGHTS, CDR2 YDEGEE. V was cut by 5 bases and J by 3 bases, with 3 bases left in between. Written as DNA, the CDR3 is TGTGCCAGCAGTCGCTACGAGCAGTACTTC. Translating it yields CASSRYEQYF.

The V and J genes are TRBV19 and TRBJ1-5; TRBD1 might be the D (5 bases). CDR1 is LNHDA, CDR2 SQIVND, per germline (reference sequence). V lost 5 bases to trimming and J lost 2 bases, with 25 bases between them. The CDR3 is made up of 19 amino acids. The CDR3 DNA reads TGTGCCAGTAGTCGACCTCGGGGACTGATTATAAATGGCAATCAGCCCCAGCATTTT. Translated, it gives CASSRPRGLIINGNQPQHF. The full variable domain, completed using reference TRBV19 and TRBJ1-5, is DGGITQSPKYLFRKEGQNVTLSCEQNLNHDAMYWYRQDPGQGLRLIYYSQIVNDFQKGDIAEGYSVSREKKESFPLTVTSAQKNPTAFYLCASSRPRGLIINGNQPQHFGDGTRLSIL.

The V gene is TRBV28, the J gene TRBJ1-2, with a tentative D call TRBD1 (6 bases). The CDR3 loop spans 15 amino acids. Trimming stripped 7 bases from V and 0 bases from J, with 15 bases between. The germline gives CDR1 MDHEN, CDR2 SYDVKM. The CDR3 nucleotides are TGTGCCAGCATTAACGGACAGCGTTCTAACTATGGCTACACCTTC. Translation: CASINGQRSNYGYTF.

The table lists this clone with a few counts. The V gene is TRBV27, the J gene TRBJ2-7; 8 positions match TRBD1. Germline CDR1 MNHEY, CDR2 SMNVEV (reference sequence). The CDR3 runs to 18 residues. With V trimmed by 3 bases and J by 1 base, 14 bases remained unmatched. This chain's CDR3 is CASSFLPPTQGASYEQYF. DNA of the CDR3: TGTGCCAGCAGTTTCCTCCCACCCACGCAGGGGGCGTCCTACGAGCAGTACTTC.

This chain uses TRBV19 with TRBJ2-5, with TRBD1 as a possible D gene (6 bases). V was shortened by 9 bases and J by 0 bases, with 17 bases between the two germline ends. The CDR3 covers 15 residues. Germline CDR1 is LNHDA and CDR2 is SQIVND (reference sequence). CDR3 amino acids: CASSRDTRYQETQYF. CDR3 nucleotides: TGTGCCAGCAGCCGGGACACCCGGTACCAAGAGACCCAGTACTTC.

The DNA of the CDR3 is TGTGCCAGCAGTTTTTCAGCGGGAGCGAATGAGCAGTTCTTC. Residues: CASSFSAGANEQFF. The chain couples TRBV28 to TRBJ2-1, with 8 bases identical to TRBD2. CDR3 length equals 14 residues. Germline lookup yields CDR1 MDHEN and CDR2 SYDVKM. Losses at the gene ends were 3 bases for V and 7 bases for J; bases not matched to a gene: 5.

The chain carries TRBV6-2 or TRBV6-3 and TRBJ1-1; 7 bases are shared with TRBD1. Trimming at V came to 2 bases and at J to 6 bases, leaving 6 bases not matched to a gene. The germline CDR1 and CDR2 sequences are MNHEY and SVGEGT. The CDR3 is 14 residues long. The CDR3 spells CASSYHRGTAEAFF. CDR3 sequence (DNA): TGTGCCAGCAGTTACCACCGGGGGACAGCTGAAGCTTTCTTT.

J is TRBJ2-7 and V is TRBV27, with no clear D. Germline-derived CDR1 and CDR2 are MNHEY and SMNVEV (reference sequence). Trimming cost V 2 bases and J 0 bases, with 11 bases left between them. CDR3 length equals 15 residues. In DNA, the CDR3 is TGTGCCAGCAGTTTAGGTAGTGCGAGCTCCTACGAGCAGTACTTC. It translates to CASSLGSASSYEQYF.

This chain uses TRBV20-1 with TRBJ2-5; 7 bases are shared with TRBD1. CDR1 and CDR2 from the germline V gene are DFQATT and SNEGSKA (reference sequence). With V trimmed by 3 bases and J by 4 bases, 8 bases remained unmatched. This CDR3 is 14 amino acids long. CDR3 region: CSASPGQNGETQYF. CDR3 in DNA: TGCAGTGCTAGTCCGGGACAGAACGGAGAGACCCAGTACTTC.

This chain joins TRBV19 and TRBJ1-1; 9 positions match TRBD1. Germline CDR1 is LNHDA and CDR2 is SQIVND (reference sequence). This CDR3 has 12 residues. J lost 11 bases, V lost 5 bases, and 6 bases had no gene match. This CDR3 reads CASSLGQGLAFF. The CDR3 DNA reads as TGTGCCAGTAGTCTAGGACAGGGGTTGGCTTTCTTT.

A note on this clone: This sample also contains other DNA sequences that code for the same CDR3. The rearrangement links TRBV28 to TRBJ1-5; weak D call: TRBD1 (6 bases). CDR3 length equals 14 residues. V dropped 5 bases and J dropped 3 bases, with 11 bases sitting between them. Germline V gene data show CDR1 as MDHEN and CDR2 as SYDVKM. The DNA of the CDR3 is TGTGCCAGCAGTCTGACAGGATCCAATCAGCCCCAGCATTTT. It codes for CASSLTGSNQPQHF.

V usage is TRBV18 and J usage is TRBJ1-5, with TRBD1 identical over 7 bases. V shed 5 bases and J 15 bases; nucleotides not matched to a gene: 13. This CDR3 contains 13 residues. Germline values: CDR1 KGHSH, CDR2 LQKENI. This CDR3 reads CASSGTGTASPHF. The CDR3 DNA sequence: TGTGCCAGCTCAGGCACCGGGACAGCCTCTCCGCATTTT.

J is TRBJ2-7 and V is TRBV6-5; 9 positions agree with TRBD1. This CDR3 has 15 amino acids. V was pared by 6 bases and J by 1 base, with 7 bases of the junction left unmatched. Germline V CDR1 and CDR2: MNHEY, SVGAGI. The CDR3 nucleotides read TGTGCCAGCAGCACAGGGGGCGAGATTTCCTACGAGCAGTACTTC. It translates to CASSTGGEISYEQYF.

The chain couples TRBV28 to TRBJ1-3; D might be TRBD1 (6 bases). V lost 4 bases and J 0 bases, leaving 13 bases between the germline ends. The CDR3 extends over 16 amino acids. Germline loops: CDR1 MDHEN, CDR2 SYDVKM. CDR3 sequence: CASSYPTGSSGNTIYF. The CDR3 nucleotides read TGTGCCAGCAGTTATCCGACAGGCAGCTCTGGAAACACCATATATTTT.

This clone has more than one count but fewer than ten. The chain has TRBV7-2 and TRBJ1-2; D ambiguous. The V end was cut by 3 bases, the J end by 4 bases, with 12 bases between. This CDR3 comprises 14 residues. Per germline, CDR1 SGHTA and CDR2 FQGNSA. The CDR3 DNA sequence: TGTGCCAGCAGCTTCCCCGGGAAATCCTATGGCTACACCTTC. Amino acid sequence: CASSFPGKSYGYTF.

This chain connects TRBV4-1 to TRBJ1-2; maybe TRBD1 (5 bases). V shed 3 bases and J shed 5 bases, with 19 bases lying between them. Germline-derived CDR1 and CDR2 are MGHRA and YSYEKL. This CDR3 contains 16 residues. CDR3 in DNA: TGCGCCAGCAGCCAGGTACCTGGAGGGGACTCTTATGGCTACACCTTC. The encoded protein is CASSQVPGGDSYGYTF.

V and J are TRBV5-1 and TRBJ2-5; D is perhaps TRBD2 (5 bases). The length of the CDR3 is 15 residues. The V end was cut by 6 bases, the J end by 1 base, with 16 bases between. CDR1 is SGHRS, CDR2 YFSETQ, per germline. The chain's CDR3 is CASNIIGLGQETQYF. The DNA for the CDR3 is TGCGCCAGCAATATTATAGGACTCGGCCAAGAGACCCAGTACTTC.

The gene calls are TRBV20-1 and TRBJ2-1, with D perhaps TRBD2 (6 bases). CDR3 size: 12 residues. CDR1 and CDR2 from the germline V gene are DFQATT and SNEGSKA (reference sequence). V gave up 3 bases and J gave up 8 bases, with 11 bases separating them. DNA for the CDR3: TGCAGTGCTAGTTGGGGGGACGATGAGCAGTTCTTC. Translating it yields CSASWGDDEQFF.

The chain has TRBV2 and TRBJ1-4; 8 nucleotides agree with TRBD1. The CDR3 has 15 residues. V shed 2 bases and J 5 bases; nucleotides not matched to a gene: 4. Germline V lookup: CDR1 SNHLY, CDR2 FYNNEI. Written as DNA, the CDR3 is TGTGCCAGCAGTGAAAGGCGACAGGGGAATGAAAAACTGTTTTTT. It translates to CASSERRQGNEKLFF. The full variable domain, rest sourced from reference TRBV2 and TRBJ1-4, is EPEVTQTPSHQVTQMGQEVILRCVPISNHLYFYWYRQILGQKVEFLVSFYNNEISEKSEIFDDQFSVERPDGSNFTLKIRSTKLEDSAMYFCASSERRQGNEKLFFGSGTQLSVL.

The chain has TRBV18 and TRBJ2-7; D gene uncertain. CDR1 is KGHSH and CDR2 is LQKENI in the germline V gene. The CDR3 extends over 13 amino acids. The germline V and J ends were trimmed by 0 bases and 1 base, with 4 bases remaining between them. The CDR3 nucleotides read TGTGCCAGCTCACCACCGCGTTCCTACGAGCAGTACTTC. It yields the protein CASSPPRSYEQYF.

The J gene is TRBJ2-6, the V gene TRBV5-1; 9 positions agree with TRBD1. Germline V lookup: CDR1 SGHRS, CDR2 YFSETQ. J gave up 1 base and V 4 bases, and 6 bases lay outside the gene matches. The CDR3 extends over 17 amino acids. The CDR3 spells CASSPAGTGSGANVLTF. The CDR3 DNA is TGCGCCAGCAGCCCTGCCGGGACAGGGTCTGGGGCCAACGTCCTGACTTTC.

The chain has TRBV5-1 and TRBJ2-7; 8 bases match TRBD1. The CDR3 is 13 residues long. CDR1 is SGHRS and CDR2 is YFSETQ in the germline V gene. Trimming cost V 4 bases and J 2 bases; bases outside gene matches: 2. The CDR3 region has the DNA TGCGCCAGCAGCGAGACAGGGGCCTACGAGCAGTACTTC. Translating gives CASSETGAYEQYF.

This chain joins TRBV5-1 and TRBJ2-7, with no clear D. Deletions cut 1 base from V and 0 bases from J, with 11 bases between. The CDR3 has 15 amino acids. Germline V gives CDR1 SGHRS, CDR2 YFSETQ. The CDR3 DNA follows: TGCGCCAGCAGCTTGCCTGGAGAAAGCTCCTACGAGCAGTACTTC. It codes for CASSLPGESSYEQYF.